These T cell receptor beta chains were read from a single sample in a study of shared clonotypes between healthy human individuals. Clones were sequenced by immunoSEQ multiplex PCR, and TCRdb holds only the in-frame ones, with some missing. The table has about 1 million clones, about 75% seen once; the top ten hold around 1.5%. The sample was memory CD4+ T cells sorted from blood. These receptors all come from a man aged 18 to 29 in good health. CDR3s leave out the opening cysteine and the closing phenylalanine or tryptophan.

j_call: TRBJ1-6; v_call: TRBV19; cdr3_aa: ASSAAGLLSPLH
j_call: TRBJ2-2; v_call: TRBV6-5; cdr3_aa: ASSYAQVLGTGELF
j_call: TRBJ2-1; v_call: TRBV5-1; cdr3_aa: ASSFLGLAREQF
j_call: TRBJ2-1; v_call: TRBV2; cdr3_aa: ASSEALRVDEQF
j_call: TRBJ1-6; v_call: TRBV25-1; cdr3_aa: ASSDIGGGNSPLH
j_call: TRBJ2-2; v_call: TRBV5-1; cdr3_aa: ASSPNSGLAGGELF
j_call: TRBJ1-1; v_call: TRBV2; cdr3_aa: ASSETGTLEAF
j_call: TRBJ2-5; v_call: TRBV19; cdr3_aa: ASSLASLAEETQY
j_call: TRBJ2-7; v_call: TRBV6-1; cdr3_aa: ASSEGLSAAPKGKL
j_call: TRBJ2-5; v_call: TRBV11-2; cdr3_aa: ASSLGGPDQETQY
j_call: TRBJ2-7; v_call: TRBV7-2; cdr3_aa: ASSSQPFSYEQY
j_call: TRBJ1-2; v_call: TRBV7-8; cdr3_aa: ASSLSQWGVTNYGYT
j_call: TRBJ1-2; v_call: TRBV18; cdr3_aa: ASSLARDVLGGYT
j_call: TRBJ1-4; v_call: TRBV14; cdr3_aa: ASSQAAGGGEKLF
j_call: TRBJ2-4; v_call: TRBV7-2; cdr3_aa: ASSFMGRGSNIQY
j_call: TRBJ2-5; v_call: TRBV27; cdr3_aa: ASSHAGGQGETQY
j_call: TRBJ1-5; v_call: TRBV5-4; cdr3_aa: ASSFRGSNQPQH
j_call: TRBJ1-4; v_call: TRBV30; cdr3_aa: AWSPGDRRNEKLF
j_call: TRBJ1-6; v_call: TRBV27; cdr3_aa: ASSSGFPYNSPLH
j_call: TRBJ2-7; v_call: TRBV2; cdr3_aa: DSSEQYEQY
j_call: TRBJ2-7; v_call: TRBV19; cdr3_aa: ASSLRHEQY
j_call: TRBJ2-1; v_call: TRBV23-1; cdr3_aa: ASSQSPTGCPYEQF
j_call: TRBJ2-7; v_call: TRBV4-2; cdr3_aa: ASSQDLGLAGGTSSYEQY
j_call: TRBJ1-4; v_call: TRBV19; cdr3_aa: ASSIGGTFNEKLF
j_call: TRBJ1-5; v_call: TRBV19; cdr3_aa: ASSTTDRSNQPQH
j_call: TRBJ1-3; v_call: TRBV5-1; cdr3_aa: ASSLEPGGGNTIY
j_call: TRBJ1-4; v_call: TRBV4-1; cdr3_aa: ASSREGARGVQNEKLF